The 11 T cell receptor beta chains listed next were all sequenced from one sample in a study of human T cells and chemical hapten exposure. Separate cDNA molecules received unique molecular identifiers, which the library attached to them. TCRdb called the reads again in MiXCR, with one record for every CDR3 protein. Found here are around 120,000 distinct CDR3 sequences, 8.5% of them singletons; the top ten hold 1.4%. Before extraction, the whole blood was not fractionated, and total RNA was taken from it. The sample taken for sequencing was whole blood. These receptor sequences come from a human donor in good health. Some clones in this sample may be carry-over from other donors' samples.

This clonotype was detected a few times. The chain recombines TRBV7-9 with TRBJ2-7; the match to TRBD1 covers 7 bases. The CDR3 sequence is 14 residues long. Looked up from germline, CDR1 is SEHNR and CDR2 is FQNEAQ (reference sequence). The V segment lost 5 bases and the J segment 2 bases; nucleotides outside the gene matches: 6. CDR3 loop: CASSHVGQTYEQYF. The CDR3 nucleotides read TGTGCCAGCAGCCACGTGGGACAGACCTACGAGCAGTACTTC.

The gene calls are TRBV11-2 and TRBJ1-1; D gene ambiguous. Germline V gene data show CDR1 as SGHAT and CDR2 as FQNNGV. Trimming removed 4 bases from V and 1 base from J, with 16 bases in between. The CDR3 contains 16 residues. The CDR3 DNA is TGTGCCAGCAGCTACTGGGCCGAATCACAGAACACTGAAGCTTTCTTT. Translated, it gives CASSYWAESQNTEAFF.

This clonotype was detected only a few times. The chain couples TRBV29-1 to TRBJ2-1; 9 bases align to TRBD1. Germline values: CDR1 SQVTM, CDR2 ANQGSEA. J was trimmed by 7 bases and V by 8 bases; bases with no gene match: 6. The CDR3 totals 12 residues. The CDR3 protein is CSHRTGVNEQFF. The CDR3 nucleotides read TGCAGCCACCGGACAGGGGTGAATGAGCAGTTCTTC.

This clonotype was seen ten or more times. The chain joins TRBV4-1 to TRBJ1-1; no reliable D call. Trimming stripped 2 bases from V and 5 bases from J, with 9 bases between. Per the germline V gene, CDR1 is MGHRA and CDR2 is YSYEKL. The CDR3 is 13 amino acids. CDR3 amino acids: CASSQYQGTEAFF. In DNA, the CDR3 is TGCGCCAGCAGCCAATACCAAGGGACTGAAGCTTTCTTT.

This clonotype has a count of ten or more. The chain uses TRBV5-1 and TRBJ1-1, with 7 bases that match TRBD1. This CDR3 comprises 14 residues. After removal of 6 bases from V and 1 base from J, the junction contained 6 bases not matched to a gene. Germline V lookup: CDR1 SGHRS, CDR2 YFSETQ. CDR3 sequence (DNA): TGCGCCAGCACCCTGACAGGGCCGAACACTGAAGCTTTCTTT. This gives the protein CASTLTGPNTEAFF.

The J gene is TRBJ1-2, the V gene TRBV29-1, with D possibly matching TRBD1 (5 bases). CDR3 length: 11 residues. The V gene lost 4 bases and the J gene lost 8 bases, with 11 bases spanning the gap. Per germline, CDR1 SQVTM and CDR2 ANQGSEA. CDR3 nucleotides: TGCAGCGTTGGTAGGGGAGAGGGCTACACCTTC. This gives the protein CSVGRGEGYTF. Looking up the rest from reference TRBV29-1 and TRBJ1-2 gives the full variable domain: SAVISQKPSRDICQRGTSLTIQCQVDSQVTMMFWYRQQPGQSLTLIATANQGSEATYESGFVIDKFPISRPNLTFSTLTVSNMSPEDSSIYLCSVGRGEGYTFGSGTRLTVV.

This clonotype was seen ten or more times. This chain uses TRBV7-2 with TRBJ1-2; D perhaps matches TRBD1 (6 bases). V dropped 0 bases and J dropped 8 bases, with 16 bases sitting between them. The CDR3 consists of 15 residues. From germline, CDR1 is SGHTA and CDR2 FQGNSA. The CDR3: CASSLADRPALGYTF. CDR3 coding DNA: TGTGCCAGCAGCTTAGCAGACAGGCCCGCCCTCGGCTACACCTTC.

CDR3 sequence reads: CSVVTPRQLYNEQFF. The CDR3 nucleotides read TGCAGCGTTGTAACCCCGAGACAGCTTTACAATGAGCAGTTCTTC. The chain uses TRBV29-1 and TRBJ2-1; maybe TRBD1 (5 bases). The V end lost 4 bases, the J end lost 4 bases, and 17 bases lay between the germline ends. Germline V CDR1 and CDR2: SQVTM, ANQGSEA. This CDR3 contains 15 residues.

This clonotype was picked up a small number of times. The chain uses TRBV20-1 and TRBJ2-3; D not certain. CDR3 length: 12 residues. The germline V gene has CDR1 DFQATT and CDR2 SNEGSKA (reference sequence). The V and J ends lost 5 bases and 5 bases respectively, with 11 bases between them. CDR3 region: CSARPSGDTQYF. Written as DNA, the CDR3 is TGCAGTGCTCGCCCCAGTGGAGATACGCAGTATTTT.

This clonotype was observed a few times. The rearrangement joins TRBV20-1 to TRBJ1-5; TRBD1 might be the D (5 bases). CDR1 is DFQATT, CDR2 SNEGSKA, per germline (reference sequence). The CDR3 has 14 amino acids. The V gene lost 7 bases and the J gene lost 0 bases, with 13 bases spanning the gap. The CDR3, as DNA: TGCAGTGTTTCGACAGCGAGTAGCAATCAGCCCCAGCATTTT. Translation: CSVSTASSNQPQHF.

The J gene is TRBJ1-5, the V gene TRBV7-2; D perhaps matches TRBD1 (6 bases). V was pared by 0 bases and J by 6 bases, with 15 bases between. This CDR3 spans 16 amino acids. CDR1 SGHTA and CDR2 FQGNSA come from the germline V gene. The CDR3 coding sequence is TGTGCCAGCAGCTTAGCGCCCAGGGGAGTAGGTCAGCCCCAGCATTTT. This translates into CASSLAPRGVGQPQHF.